The TCR beta chain described here comes from a study of blood T cell repertoires in COVID-19. Sequencing was performed with immunoSEQ multiplex PCR; in TCRdb, only in-frame clones are kept and a portion is missing. The sample lists some 170,000 clones, 82% occurring once. The J segment lost 1 base and the V segment lost 0 bases, leaving 3 bases of the junction unmatched. Germline lookup yields CDR1 MNHNS and CDR2 SASEGT. This CDR3 is 16 amino acids long. The TCR comes from a woman between 65 and 79 years old with acute or convalescent COVID-19. The V gene is TRBV6-1, the J gene TRBJ2-5; 9 bases are shared with TRBD2. The sequencing sample was made of peripheral blood. The DNA for the CDR3 is TGTGCCAGCAGTGAAGCCGGCGGGGGGGTCCAAGAGACCCAGTACTTC. Protein sequence: CASSEAGGGVQETQYF.